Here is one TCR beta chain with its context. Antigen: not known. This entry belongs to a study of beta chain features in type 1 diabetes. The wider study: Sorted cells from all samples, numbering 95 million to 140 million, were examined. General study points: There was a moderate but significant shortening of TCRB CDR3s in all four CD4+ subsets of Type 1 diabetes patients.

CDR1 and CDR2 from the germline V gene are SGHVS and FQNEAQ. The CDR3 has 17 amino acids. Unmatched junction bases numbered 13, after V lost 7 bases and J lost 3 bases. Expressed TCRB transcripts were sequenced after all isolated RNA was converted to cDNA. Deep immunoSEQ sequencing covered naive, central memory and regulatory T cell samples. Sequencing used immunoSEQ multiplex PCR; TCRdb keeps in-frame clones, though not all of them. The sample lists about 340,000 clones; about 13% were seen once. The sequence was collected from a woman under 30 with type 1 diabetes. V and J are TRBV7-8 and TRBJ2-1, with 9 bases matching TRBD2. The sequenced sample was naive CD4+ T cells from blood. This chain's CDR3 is CASTITGTSQIYNEQFF. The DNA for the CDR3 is TGTGCCAGCACCATAACCGGGACTAGCCAAATCTACAATGAGCAGTTCTTC.